The 18 T cell receptor beta chains listed next were all sequenced from one sample in a study of T cells in Graves' hyperthyroidism and ophthalmopathy. Template material for amplifying TCR beta CDR3 regions consisted of RNA transcripts. Using the HTBI primer set, a first-round RT-PCR was run on the TCR CDR3. One entry per CDR3 protein results from TCRdb running MiXCR on the multiplex PCR reads. Here the sample spans 550,000 to 850,000 distinct CDR3 sequences, under 20% being singletons. The sequenced material came from blood. These TCRs come from a woman aged 45-60 years with Graves' hyperthyroidism that later progressed to Graves' ophthalmopathy.

The table lists this clonotype with many counts. The CDR3: CASSRGNTIYF. The CDR3, as DNA: TGTGCCAGCAGCCGTGGAAACACCATATATTTT. The gene calls are TRBV3-1 and TRBJ1-3; D not resolved. Germline assignment: CDR1 LGHDT and CDR2 YNNKEL (reference sequence). V lost 4 bases and J lost 3, with 1 base in between. The CDR3 is 11 residues long.

This clonotype was observed a single time. The chain employs TRBV14 and TRBJ1-1; D not certain. V was clipped by 1 base and J by 7 bases, with 7 bases between them. The CDR3 contains 12 residues. Germline CDR1 SGHDN, CDR2 FVKESK. CDR3 sequence reads: CASSQGPFEAFF. DNA for the CDR3: TGTGCCAGCAGCCAAGGTCCCTTTGAAGCTTTCTTT.

J is TRBJ2-5 and V is TRBV5-1, with TRBD2 identical over 10 bases. Losses at the gene ends were 0 bases for V and 5 bases for J; bases not matched to a gene: 7. The CDR3 spans 16 residues. The germline V gene has CDR1 SGHRS and CDR2 YFSETQ. The CDR3 loop reads CASSLGSSSGSETQYF. For the CDR3, the DNA is TGCGCCAGCAGCTTGGGATCGTCTAGCGGGAGCGAGACCCAGTACTTC. Based on the CDR3 plus reference TRBV5-1 and TRBJ2-5, the full variable domain is KAGVTQTPRYLIKTRGQQVTLSCSPISGHRSVSWYQQTPGQGLQFLFEYFSETQRNKGNFPGRFSGRQFSNSRSEMNVSTLELGDSALYLCASSLGSSSGSETQYFGPGTRLLVL.

V usage is TRBV20-1 and J usage is TRBJ2-2, with D tentatively TRBD2 (6 bases). Deletions cut 2 bases from V and 1 base from J, with 29 bases between. Looked up from germline, CDR1 is DFQATT and CDR2 is SNEGSKA (reference sequence). The CDR3 sequence is 21 residues long. The CDR3 here is CSARRSGAGLGQLVNTGELFF. The CDR3 nucleotides read TGCAGTGCTAGAAGGTCAGGCGCGGGGTTGGGCCAATTAGTGAACACCGGGGAGCTGTTTTTT.

This clonotype was recorded many times. CDR3 bases: TGCGCCAGCAGCTTGCTGGGCCGGACGAGCTCCTACAATGAGCAGTTCTTC. Translation gives CASSLLGRTSSYNEQFF. The chain links TRBV5-1 to TRBJ2-1, with no clear D. Looked up from germline, CDR1 is SGHRS and CDR2 is YFSETQ. This CDR3 has 17 amino acids. V gave up 1 base and J gave up 0 bases, with 14 bases separating them.

There are a few counts of this clonotype. This chain connects TRBV6-2 or TRBV6-3 to TRBJ2-6; no clear D gene. The CDR3 is 17 residues long. In germline, CDR1 is MNHEY, CDR2 SVGEGT. The ends were cut back, 3 bases at V and 0 bases at J, with 12 bases in the middle. CDR3 in DNA: TGTGCCAGCAGTTATAGTCGGCGGATCTCTGGGGCCAACGTCCTGACTTTC. Translated, it gives CASSYSRRISGANVLTF.

At least ten counts were recorded for this clonotype. This chain joins TRBV6-2 or TRBV6-3 and TRBJ2-2, with 7 positions matching TRBD1. Losses at the gene ends were 5 bases for V and 1 base for J; bases not matched to a gene: 7. The CDR3 consists of 16 residues. Germline CDR1 and CDR2: MNHEY and SVGEGT. The CDR3 coding sequence is TGTGCCAGCAGTCCTTCGACAGGGCGGAACACCGGGGAGCTGTTTTTT. Its translation: CASSPSTGRNTGELFF.

This clonotype was seen only once. This chain joins TRBV5-5 and TRBJ1-4; tentative D call: TRBD1 (6 bases). This CDR3 has 14 amino acids. V lost 2 bases to trimming and J lost 8 bases, with 13 bases between them. Per germline, CDR1 SGHKS and CDR2 YYEKEE (reference sequence). CDR3 sequence: CASSFPGAREKLFF. DNA for the CDR3: TGTGCCAGCAGCTTCCCAGGGGCTCGGGAAAAACTGTTTTTT.

This clonotype was picked up many times. The chain couples TRBV3-1 to TRBJ2-5, with D possibly TRBD2 on 6 matching bases. The CDR3 is made up of 17 amino acids. Germline CDR1 is LGHDT and CDR2 is YNNKEL (reference sequence). V shed 0 bases and J shed 1 base, with 15 bases lying between them. Here the CDR3 reads CASSQDRGGVLQETQYF. The CDR3 DNA follows: TGTGCCAGCAGCCAAGATCGGGGCGGGGTCCTCCAAGAGACCCAGTACTTC.

The chain carries TRBV5-1 and TRBJ2-1; D might be TRBD1 (6 bases). V shed 0 bases and J shed 3 bases, with 19 bases lying between them. Germline V gene sequence: CDR1 SGHRS, CDR2 YFSETQ. The CDR3 runs to 18 residues. The CDR3 nucleotides read TGCGCCAGCAGCTTGGGAGCAGGGGAACGATCTAACTACAATGAGCAGTTCTTC. This translates into CASSLGAGERSNYNEQFF.

The genes are TRBV7-9 and TRBJ1-1, with 7 positions matching TRBD1. Germline V gene lookup returns CDR1 SEHNR and CDR2 FQNEAQ (reference sequence). The junction had 8 bases not matched to a gene; V was cut back by 4 bases and J by 6 bases. The CDR3 is 14 amino acids. DNA of the CDR3: TGTGCCAGCAGCTCGAGACAGGGTACCCCTGAAGCTTTCTTT. This sequence encodes CASSSRQGTPEAFF.

This clonotype appeared many times. This rearrangement joins TRBV27 to TRBJ2-7; D remains ambiguous. Germline values: CDR1 MNHEY, CDR2 SMNVEV (reference sequence). V was pared by 2 bases and J by 2 bases, with 13 bases between. The CDR3 spans 15 residues. As DNA, the CDR3 is TGTGCCAGCAGTTTACGGGCCACACCAACCTACGAGCAGTACTTC. As protein: CASSLRATPTYEQYF.

This clonotype has more than one count but fewer than ten. Germline is not matched at one junction end, which may reflect a read error. This sequence joins TRBV5-5 and TRBJ1-3, with D perhaps matching TRBD1 (5 bases). CDR1 is SGHKS, CDR2 YYEKEE, per germline (reference sequence). The CDR3 runs 15 residues. CDR3 sequence reads: CASSLGLVLDTPEHF. The CDR3 nucleotides are TGTGCCAGCAGCTTGGGGCTAGTTCTGGACACCCCGGAGCATTTT.

This clonotype was observed many times. The V call is TRBV5-1, the J call TRBJ1-1; the D is unclear. The germline CDR1 and CDR2 sequences are SGHRS and YFSETQ. The V and J ends lost 7 bases and 4 bases respectively, with 17 bases between them. CDR3 length: 14 residues. The chain's CDR3 is CASAGRVPSTEAFF. In DNA form, the CDR3 reads TGCGCCAGCGCCGGGAGGGTGCCGAGCACTGAAGCTTTCTTT.

This clonotype occurred a few times. This sequence joins TRBV12-5 and TRBJ2-2; D call uncertain. V shed 4 bases and J shed 2 bases, with 2 bases lying between them. The CDR3 runs to 12 residues. CDR1 and CDR2 from the germline V gene are LGHNT and FRNRAP. The CDR3 is CASGSNTGELFF. Here the CDR3 DNA reads TGTGCTAGTGGTTCCAACACCGGGGAGCTGTTTTTT. The entire variable domain, with the rest obtained from reference TRBV12-5 and TRBJ2-2, is as follows: DARVTQTPRHKVTEMGQEVTMRCQPILGHNTVFWYRQTMMQGLELLAYFRNRAPLDDSGMPKDRFSAEMPDATLATLKIQPSEPRDSAVYFCASGSNTGELFFGEGSRLTVL.

Notes on this clonotype: A much larger clone differs by one base, so this may be a read error. The gene calls are TRBV2 and TRBJ2-1; D possibly corresponds to TRBD1 (5 bases). The CDR3 length is 13 residues. Germline CDR1 SNHLY, CDR2 FYNNEI. With 5 bases removed from V and 12 bases from J, the gap between germline ends came to 17 bases. CDR3 nucleotide sequence: TGTGCCAGCAGTCTTTGGCAGGGCAGTGGGCAGTTCTTC. This gives the protein CASSLWQGSGQFF.

The chain has TRBV6-1 and TRBJ1-2; 8 nucleotides align to TRBD1. V lost 5 bases to trimming and J lost 8 bases; unmatched junction nucleotides: 10. CDR3 length: 14 amino acids. Germline CDR1 MNHNS, CDR2 SASEGT. DNA of the CDR3: TGTGCCAGCAGTACCCTCGCAGGGGGCAGGGGCTACACCTTC. Translating gives CASSTLAGGRGYTF.

This clonotype showed up just a few times. This chain joins TRBV6-5 and TRBJ1-3; 10 bases map to TRBD1. Trimming removed 2 bases from V and 0 bases from J; junction bases left unmatched: 7. This CDR3 comprises 18 residues. CDR1 is MNHEY and CDR2 is SVGAGI in the germline V gene. CDR3 DNA sequence: TGTGCCAGCAGTTACGGGACAGGGGAGTGGACCTCTGGAAACACCATATATTTT. It encodes CASSYGTGEWTSGNTIYF.